This is a list of T cell receptor beta chains from one sample in a study of T cells in localized non-small cell lung cancer. Assay used: immunoSEQ multiplex PCR; TCRdb lists only in-frame clones, some missing. Of approximately 67,000 clones in the sample, just under 85% were seen once. The sequences come from peripheral blood, collected before any cancer treatment. These receptors all stem from an older female donor with stage I lung adenocarcinoma. CDR3s include the opening cysteine and the closing phenylalanine or tryptophan. The D gene is left open where the match is weak. A clone size is listed for some rows: how often the clone was seen (once, few, many), or a class if it is expanded.

d_call clone_size j_call v_call cdr3_nt cdr3_aa
TRBD1 NA TRBJ1-1 TRBV6-5 TGTGCCAGCAGTACGACAGGGGTGGGTGAAGCTTTCTTT CASSTTGVGEAFF
NA NA TRBJ2-5 TRBV11-2 TGTGCCAGCAGAAACTTCGGGGGGCGCGGATGGGAAGAGACCCAGTACTTC CASRNFGGRGWEETQYF
TRBD1 NA TRBJ2-3 TRBV15 TGTGCCACCAGCAGGCGACAGGGGGCCGACACAGATACGCAGTATTTT CATSRRQGADTDTQYF
NA NA TRBJ2-5 TRBV6-5 TGTGCCAGCAGTTACTCTATCGGGGCCCGGGAGACCCAGTACTTC CASSYSIGARETQYF
NA NA TRBJ2-2 TRBV5-4 TGTGCCAGCAGCTTGGTTGGGACAACTAAGACCGGGGAGCTGTTTTTT CASSLVGTTKTGELFF
NA NA TRBJ2-7 TRBV5-4 TGTGCCAGCAGCTTAGCAGGGTCCGACGAGCAGTACTTC CASSLAGSDEQYF
NA NA TRBJ1-2 TRBV28 TGTGCCAGCAGGCGGACGGGGGTGAGGGGCTACACCTTC CASRRTGVRGYTF
TRBD1 NA TRBJ2-7 TRBV7-6 TGTGCCAGCAGCACAGGGGGCTCCTACGAGCAGTACTTC CASSTGGSYEQYF
NA NA TRBJ2-2 TRBV5-4 TGTGCCAGCAGACTGGGTGGGGACACCGGGGAGCTGTTTTTT CASRLGGDTGELFF
TRBD2 NA TRBJ2-1 TRBV15 TGTGCCACCAGAACTAAGGCTAGCGGGAGGGGAGTAGACAATGAGCAGTTCTTC CATRTKASGRGVDNEQFF
NA NA TRBJ2-1 TRBV6-1 TGTGCCAGCAGGAGGGGATCCTACAATGAGCAGTTCTTC CASRRGSYNEQFF
NA NA TRBJ2-1 TRBV11-3 TGTGCCAGCAGCTTAGCAGGCGGAAAACCTGAGAGGACCTACAATGAGCAGTTCTTC CASSLAGGKPERTYNEQFF
NA NA TRBJ1-5 TRBV5-1 TGCGCCAGCAGCTTGGATGGAGGTCTTCAGCCCCAGCATTTT CASSLDGGLQPQHF
TRBD1 NA TRBJ2-7 TRBV5-1 TGCGCCAGCAGCGGTTCCGGGACAGCCTACGAGCAGTACTTC CASSGSGTAYEQYF
NA NA TRBJ1-4 TRBV6-1 TGTGCCAGCGGTCAGGGTTTAAAGCGGGATGAAAAACTGTTTTTT CASGQGLKRDEKLFF
NA NA TRBJ2-1 TRBV28 TGTGCCAGCAACCCAACAGGGGGGGGGTACAATGAGCAGTTCTTC CASNPTGGGYNEQFF
NA few TRBJ1-1 TRBV7-2 TGTGCCAGCAGCTTGGGGACGAACACTGAAGCTTTCTTT CASSLGTNTEAFF
NA NA TRBJ2-3 TRBV5-5 TGTGCCAGCAGCTTGGCTAGCGCCTTCACAGATACGCAGTATTTT CASSLASAFTDTQYF
NA NA TRBJ1-5 TRBV10-3 TGTGCCATCAGTCAAATGGGGGACAATCAGCCCCAGCATTTT CAISQMGDNQPQHF
TRBD2 NA TRBJ2-1 TRBV29-1 TGCAGCGATGACACTAGCGGGAGGGGTTACAATGAGCAGTTCTTC CSDDTSGRGYNEQFF
NA once TRBJ1-2 TRBV4-1 TGCGCCAGCAGCCGAGCAGGGTGGGGCTACACCTTC CASSRAGWGYTF
NA NA TRBJ1-2 TRBV25-1 TGTGCCAGCAGTGAATACGGGTCTAGAACCTATGGCTACACCTTC CASSEYGSRTYGYTF
NA NA TRBJ1-6 TRBV10-1 TGCGCCAGCAGCCCTGGGGTAGGGGGAAATTCACCCCTCCACTTT CASSPGVGGNSPLHF
TRBD1 NA TRBJ1-3 TRBV7-9 TGTGCCAGCAGAAGAGACCGGGACAGGGACTCTGGAAACACCATATATTTT CASRRDRDRDSGNTIYF
NA NA TRBJ1-4 TRBV23-1 TGCGCCAGCAGTCCGCGACGGTTTAATGAAAAACTGTTTTTT CASSPRRFNEKLFF
NA NA TRBJ1-2 TRBV28 TGTGCCAGCAAACTCTCTCCTGGGCAGCCCTATGGCTACACCTTC CASKLSPGQPYGYTF
TRBD1 NA TRBJ1-4 TRBV19 TGTGCCAGTAGTCGCGGGACAGGACGCATGAACGAAAAACTGTTTTTT CASSRGTGRMNEKLFF
NA NA TRBJ1-5 TRBV6-6 TGTGCCAGCAGTTACATTTCGTCACGGACTAATCAGCCCCAGCATTTT CASSYISSRTNQPQHF
NA NA TRBJ1-6 TRBV9 TGTGCCAGCAGCGTAGTGCAGGCCGGTTCACCCCTCCACTTT CASSVVQAGSPLHF